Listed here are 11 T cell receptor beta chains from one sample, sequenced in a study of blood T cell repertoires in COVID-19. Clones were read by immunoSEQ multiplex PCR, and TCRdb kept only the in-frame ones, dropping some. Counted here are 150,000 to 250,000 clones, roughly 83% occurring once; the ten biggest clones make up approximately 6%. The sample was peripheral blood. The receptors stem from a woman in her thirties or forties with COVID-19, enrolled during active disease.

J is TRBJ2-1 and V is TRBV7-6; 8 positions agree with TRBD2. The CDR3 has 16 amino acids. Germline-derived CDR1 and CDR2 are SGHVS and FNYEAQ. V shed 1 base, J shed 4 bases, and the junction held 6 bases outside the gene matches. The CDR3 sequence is CASSLVQSGSYNEQFF. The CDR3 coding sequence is TGTGCCAGCAGCTTAGTTCAGAGCGGGAGTTACAATGAGCAGTTCTTC.

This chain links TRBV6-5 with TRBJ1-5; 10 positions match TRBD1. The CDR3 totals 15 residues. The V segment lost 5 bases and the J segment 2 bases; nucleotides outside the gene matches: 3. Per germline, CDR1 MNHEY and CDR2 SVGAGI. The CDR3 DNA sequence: TGTGCCAGCAGTCCGACAGGGGGCGGCAATCAGCCCCAGCATTTT. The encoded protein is CASSPTGGGNQPQHF.

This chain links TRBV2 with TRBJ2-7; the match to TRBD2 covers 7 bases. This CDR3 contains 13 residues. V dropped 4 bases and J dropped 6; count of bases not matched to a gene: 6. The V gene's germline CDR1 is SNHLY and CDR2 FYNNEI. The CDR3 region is CASSGQGLVEQYF. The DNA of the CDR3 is TGTGCCAGCAGTGGTCAAGGACTAGTCGAGCAGTACTTC.

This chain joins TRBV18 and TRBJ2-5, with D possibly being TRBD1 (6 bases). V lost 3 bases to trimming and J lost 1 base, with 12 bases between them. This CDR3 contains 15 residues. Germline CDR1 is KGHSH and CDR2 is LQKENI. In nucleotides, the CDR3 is TGTGCCAGCTCACCTCAGGGGTCCGGCCAAGAGACCCAGTACTTC. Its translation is CASSPQGSGQETQYF. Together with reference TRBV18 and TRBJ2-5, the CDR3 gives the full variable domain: NAGVMQNPRHLVRRRGQEARLRCSPMKGHSHVYWYRQLPEEGLKFMVYLQKENIIDESGMPKERFSAEFPKEGPSILRIQQVVRGDSAAYFCASSPQGSGQETQYFGPGTRLLVL.

CDR3 coding DNA: TGTGCCAGCAGCCAACCGGGAACTGAAGCTTTCTTT. Protein: CASSQPGTEAFF. The chain has TRBV4-2 and TRBJ1-1; D remains unclear. From germline, CDR1 is LGHNA and CDR2 YNFKEQ. Trimming stripped 2 bases from V and 5 bases from J, with 6 bases between. This CDR3 has 12 amino acids.

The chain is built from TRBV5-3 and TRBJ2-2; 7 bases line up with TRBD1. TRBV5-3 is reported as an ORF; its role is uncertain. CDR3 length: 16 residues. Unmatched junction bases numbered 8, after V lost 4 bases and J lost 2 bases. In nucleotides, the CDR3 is TGTGCCAGAAGCCCCGGGACAGCTTTTAACACCGGGGAGCTGTTTTTT. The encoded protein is CARSPGTAFNTGELFF.

CDR3: CATSDLPTGAQYF. CDR3 nucleotides: TGTGCCACCAGTGATTTGCCCACCGGGGCGCAGTATTTT. The chain is built from TRBV24-1 and TRBJ2-3, with D possibly TRBD2 on 5 matching bases. Per the germline V gene, CDR1 is KGHDR and CDR2 is SFDVKD. CDR3 length: 13 residues. V lost 0 bases to trimming and J lost 10 bases, with 10 bases between them.

DNA for the CDR3: TGCGCCAGCAGCCAGGGACAGCCGGGCACTGAAGCTTTCTTT. Protein product: CASSQGQPGTEAFF. The chain uses TRBV5-1 and TRBJ1-1, with 7 bases lining up with TRBD1. The germline gives CDR1 SGHRS, CDR2 YFSETQ. V was clipped by 4 bases and J by 4 bases; unmatched bases: 7. The CDR3 loop spans 14 amino acids.

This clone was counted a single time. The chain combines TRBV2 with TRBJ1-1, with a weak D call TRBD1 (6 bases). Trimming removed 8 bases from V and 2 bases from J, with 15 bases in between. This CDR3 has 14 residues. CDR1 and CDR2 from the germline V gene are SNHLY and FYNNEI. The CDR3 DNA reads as TGTGCCAGCGGGGGTACAGGGAGAAACACTGAAGCTTTCTTT. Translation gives CASGGTGRNTEAFF.

The CDR3 here is CASSLSAGVHSPLHF. The CDR3, as DNA: TGTGCCAGCAGCTTATCGGCAGGGGTCCATTCACCCCTCCACTTT. The J gene is TRBJ1-6, the V gene TRBV7-9; maybe TRBD1 (6 bases). The ends were cut back, 2 bases at V and 8 bases at J, with 13 bases in the middle. Germline V gene data show CDR1 as SEHNR and CDR2 as FQNEAQ (reference sequence). The CDR3 sequence is 15 residues long.

CDR3 protein: CASSLTSGPYEQYF. In nucleotides, the CDR3 is TGCGCCAGCAGCTTGACTAGCGGCCCCTACGAGCAGTACTTC. The V call is TRBV5-1, the J call TRBJ2-7; 8 nucleotides line up with TRBD2. Germline CDR1 SGHRS, CDR2 YFSETQ. The CDR3 is 14 residues long. V shed 1 base and J 2 bases; nucleotides not matched to a gene: 2.